Given below is one TCR beta chain in context. The antigen is not known. The lymph nodes were axillary draining lymph nodes from breast cancer patients. The data were obtained in a study of breast tumors, draining lymph nodes, adjacent tissues. The study, taken as a whole, reports: Most tumor T cells seemingly derive from lymph node, then expand in tumor. Compared with lymph nodes, tumors were less diverse; compared with nontumor tissue, more.

V was cut by 2 bases and J by 2 bases, with 13 bases left in between. Germline V gives CDR1 MNHEY, CDR2 SVGAGI. This CDR3 is built from 15 residues. TCRdb re-derived calls from the multiplex PCR reads in MiXCR, one entry per CDR3 protein. The profile shows approximately 210,000 distinct CDR3 sequences, less than 40% of them singletons. This clonotype was obtained from a female donor with breast cancer. Some clones in this sample may be carry-over from other donors' samples. The sample was axillary lymph node tissue. V and J are TRBV6-5 and TRBJ2-7; D may correspond to TRBD1 or TRBD2 (5 bases each). This chain's CDR3 is CASSYRDGPTYEQYF. DNA for the CDR3: TGTGCCAGCAGTTACAGGGACGGACCGACCTACGAGCAGTACTTC.